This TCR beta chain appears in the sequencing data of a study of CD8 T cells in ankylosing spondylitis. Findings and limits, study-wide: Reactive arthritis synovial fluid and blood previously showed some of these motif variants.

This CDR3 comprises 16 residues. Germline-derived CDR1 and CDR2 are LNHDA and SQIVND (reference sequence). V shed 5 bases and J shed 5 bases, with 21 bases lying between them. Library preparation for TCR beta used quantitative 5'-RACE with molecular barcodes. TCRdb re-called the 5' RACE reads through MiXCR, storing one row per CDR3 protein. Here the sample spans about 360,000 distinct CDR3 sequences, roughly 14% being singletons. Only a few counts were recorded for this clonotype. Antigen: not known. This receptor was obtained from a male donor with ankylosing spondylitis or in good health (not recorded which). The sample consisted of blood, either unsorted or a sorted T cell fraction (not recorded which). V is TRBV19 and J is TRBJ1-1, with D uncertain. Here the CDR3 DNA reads TGTGCCAGTAGTCCCGACGGAGCCAGAGGAGGGACTGAAGCTTTCTTT. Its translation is CASSPDGARGGTEAFF.